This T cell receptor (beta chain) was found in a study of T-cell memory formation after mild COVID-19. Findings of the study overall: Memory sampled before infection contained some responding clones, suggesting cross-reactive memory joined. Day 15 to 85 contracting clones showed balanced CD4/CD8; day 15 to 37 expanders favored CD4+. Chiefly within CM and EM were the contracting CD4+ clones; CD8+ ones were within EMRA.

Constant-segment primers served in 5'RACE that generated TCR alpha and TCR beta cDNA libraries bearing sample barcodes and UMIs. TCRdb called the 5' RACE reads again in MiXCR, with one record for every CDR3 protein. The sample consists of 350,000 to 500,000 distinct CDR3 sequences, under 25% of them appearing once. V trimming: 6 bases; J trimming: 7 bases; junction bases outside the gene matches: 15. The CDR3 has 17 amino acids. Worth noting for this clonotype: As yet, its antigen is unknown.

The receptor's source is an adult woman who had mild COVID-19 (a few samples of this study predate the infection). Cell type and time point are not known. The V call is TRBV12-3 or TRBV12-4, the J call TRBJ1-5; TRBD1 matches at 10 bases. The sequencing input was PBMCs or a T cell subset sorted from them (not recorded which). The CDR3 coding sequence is TGTGCCAGCAGCCTAGGGTTGGGGGGACAGGGGAGCCAGCCCCAGCATTTT. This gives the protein CASSLGLGGQGSQPQHF.